A selection of T cell receptor beta chains follows, all from one sample in a study of control samples from healthy donors and cancer patients. TCRdb keeps only in-frame clones here, not all; method: immunoSEQ multiplex PCR. This repertoire shows 350,000 to 450,000 clones, around 90% found once; its top ten account for 6% to 7%. The sequencing sample was made of PBMCs. Receptor source: a man aged 40-49 years with head and neck cancer. The CDR3 runs from the conserved cysteine through the conserved F or W. A D gene is named only where the DNA matches it firmly. Clone sizes are given selectively: once, few, many, or a class where the clone is expanded.

V gene	J gene	clone size	D gene	CDR3 DNA	CDR3 protein
TRBV6-2/TRBV6-3	TRBJ1-5	-	-	TGTGCCAGCAGTTACGGGGACGGCAATCAGCCCCAGCATTTT	CASSYGDGNQPQHF
TRBV11-2	TRBJ2-7	-	-	TGTGCCAGCACCTTTCTCCCCCACTACGAGCAGTACTTC	CASTFLPHYEQYF
TRBV5-1	TRBJ2-1	-	-	TGCGCCAGCAGCTTGGACTATGAGCAGTTCTTC	CASSLDYEQFF
TRBV11-2	TRBJ2-2	-	-	TGTGCCAGCACCATGGGGCTGACCCTGACCGGGGAGCTGTTTTTT	CASTMGLTLTGELFF
TRBV18	TRBJ2-3	-	-	TGTGCCAGCTCACCACAGGGTACAGATACGCAGTATTTT	CASSPQGTDTQYF
TRBV27	TRBJ1-5	-	TRBD1	TGTGCCAGCAGGTTGGACAGGGGGTTGCCCCAGCATTTT	CASRLDRGLPQHF
TRBV4-1	TRBJ1-5	-	-	TGCGCCAGCAGCTACGACACGGAAGGCAATCAGCCCCAGCATTTT	CASSYDTEGNQPQHF
TRBV15	TRBJ1-3	-	TRBD1	TGTGCCACCAGCAGAGTTTGGACAGGGGTACCTGGAAACACCATATATTTT	CATSRVWTGVPGNTIYF
TRBV28	TRBJ2-7	-	-	TGTGCCAGCAGTGGGGTCAGCTCCTACGAGCAGTACTTC	CASSGVSSYEQYF
TRBV14	TRBJ2-5	-	-	TGTGCCAGCAGCCTCGTGGGGAGGTCCCAGTACTTC	CASSLVGRSQYF
TRBV4-3	TRBJ2-7	-	-	TGCGCCAGCAGCCAACTCAAGGATGGGCGGGGAAGTTTCTACGAGCAGTACTTC	CASSQLKDGRGSFYEQYF
TRBV28	TRBJ1-1	few	TRBD1	TGTGCCACCCTACTTGACAGGGGCGACACTGAAGCTTTCTTT	CATLLDRGDTEAFF
TRBV2	TRBJ2-5	-	-	TGTGCCAGCAGTGAACCGGCAGGTGAAGAGACCCAGTACTTC	CASSEPAGEETQYF
TRBV18	TRBJ2-1	-	TRBD2	TGTGCCAGCTCACCACCTAGCGGGGGGGCAAATGAGCAGTTCTTC	CASSPPSGGANEQFF
TRBV24-1	TRBJ2-5	-	-	TGTGCCACCAGTGATCATCGATCCCAGGGTGGGACAGAGACCCAGTACTTC	CATSDHRSQGGTETQYF
TRBV6-2/TRBV6-3	TRBJ2-2	-	TRBD2	TGTGCCAGCAGCAAGAACCAGTTTGCGGGGGGCAAAACCGGGGAGCTGTTTTTT	CASSKNQFAGGKTGELFF
TRBV7-3	TRBJ2-3	-	-	TGTGCCAGCAGCTTAATCGGGAGAGATACGCAGTATTTT	CASSLIGRDTQYF
TRBV10-3	TRBJ1-2	-	TRBD1	TGTGCCATCAGAACGGACAGGGGGGACTATGGCTACACCTTC	CAIRTDRGDYGYTF
TRBV6-5	TRBJ2-3	-	-	TGTGCCAGCAGACAGGGAGGAGGAGATACGCAGTATTTT	CASRQGGGDTQYF
TRBV12-3/TRBV12-4	TRBJ2-1	-	-	TGTGCCAGCAGTTTTTCAGAGCAGTTCTTC	CASSFSEQFF
TRBV30	TRBJ2-2	once	-	TGTGCCTGGAGTAATCCCGGGACATATTTGAACACCGGGGAGCTGTTTTTT	CAWSNPGTYLNTGELFF
TRBV30	TRBJ1-6	-	-	TGTGCCTGGGGGGTGGCGGGGAATTCACCCCTCCACTTT	CAWGVAGNSPLHF
TRBV6-2/TRBV6-3	TRBJ1-6	-	-	TGTGCCAGCAGTGCCCCGCTACACGGGACCAGAGATTCACCCCTCCACTTT	CASSAPLHGTRDSPLHF
TRBV6-5	TRBJ1-1	-	TRBD1	TGTGCCAGCAGTTCCGACAGGGGGCGAACTCGGGCTTTCTTT	CASSSDRGRTRAFF
TRBV20-1	TRBJ1-2	few	-	TGCAGTGCTCAATTATCTTGGTACACCTTC	CSAQLSWYTF
TRBV27	TRBJ2-3	once	-	TGTGCCAGCAGTTCCCTAGGCATAGCGGAAGATACGCAGTATTTT	CASSSLGIAEDTQYF
TRBV7-9	TRBJ1-4	-	TRBD1	TGTGCCAGCAGCTTTGGACAGGGGGCGGGTGAAAAACTGTTTTTT	CASSFGQGAGEKLFF
TRBV9	TRBJ2-7	-	TRBD2	TGTGCCAGCAGCCCCGCGGGCGGGGGGGCGAGGGAGCAGTACTTC	CASSPAGGGAREQYF
TRBV27	TRBJ2-1	-	-	TGTGCCAGCAGTACCTTCTCCTACAATGAGCAGTTCTTC	CASSTFSYNEQFF
TRBV2	TRBJ2-7	-	-	TGTGCCAGCGCTCAGACCGGGACCTACGAGCAGTACTTC	CASAQTGTYEQYF
TRBV10-3	TRBJ2-7	-	-	TGTGCCATCAGTAGGGACCGACCAGCCGAGCAGTACTTC	CAISRDRPAEQYF
TRBV6-6	TRBJ2-5	-	-	TGTGCCAGCAGCCCCGGGAGCTCAGGGGGAGAGACCCAGTACTTC	CASSPGSSGGETQYF
TRBV29-1	TRBJ1-1	-	-	TGCAGCGTTGCCAGAGGCGCAGATACCAACACTGAAGCTTTCTTT	CSVARGADTNTEAFF
TRBV6-6	TRBJ1-1	once	TRBD1	TGTGCCAGCAGTAGGGACAGCCCAAACACTGAAGCTTTCTTT	CASSRDSPNTEAFF
TRBV11-2	TRBJ2-5	-	TRBD1	TGTGCCAGCAGCTTAATCGGGACAGCCCCCGGCGAGACCCAGTACTTC	CASSLIGTAPGETQYF
TRBV5-1	TRBJ2-3	-	-	TGCGCCAGCAGCTTGGTGGGACTTGGCACAGATACGCAGTATTTT	CASSLVGLGTDTQYF
TRBV4-2	TRBJ1-5	-	-	TGTGCCAGCAGCCAAGATAAGGGAGATCAGCCCCAGCATTTT	CASSQDKGDQPQHF
TRBV4-1	TRBJ2-7	once	-	TGCGCCAGCAGCCAAGGGACGGAGAGCTACGAGCAGTACTTC	CASSQGTESYEQYF
TRBV19	TRBJ2-7	-	TRBD2	TGTGCCAGTAGTATTAGCGGGGGCCCCTACGAGCAGTACTTC	CASSISGGPYEQYF
TRBV19	TRBJ1-1	-	-	TGTGCCAGTAGTATCACAAGGACTAACACTGAAGCTTTCTTT	CASSITRTNTEAFF
TRBV27	TRBJ1-5	-	TRBD1	TGTGCCAGCAGCCCAGGACAGGCCATCGACAGCTATCAGCCCCAGCATTTT	CASSPGQAIDSYQPQHF
TRBV30	TRBJ1-3	-	-	TGTGCCTGGATCCTTAGATCATCTGGAAACACCATATATTTT	CAWILRSSGNTIYF
TRBV9	TRBJ1-2	-	TRBD1	TGTGCCAGCAGCGCCCGACAGGGATCGGAAGGCTACACCTTC	CASSARQGSEGYTF
TRBV11-3	TRBJ2-1	-	-	TGTGCCAGCAGCAAGGAGACCGGCGGACGCAATGAGCAGTTCTTC	CASSKETGGRNEQFF
TRBV18	TRBJ2-7	few	-	TGTGCCAGCTCCCTTGGGGGAGTCCCCCCCTACGAGCAGTACTTC	CASSLGGVPPYEQYF
TRBV4-1	TRBJ1-4	-	-	TGCGCCAGCAGCCAAGGGCCCCGAGAGGAAAAACTGTTTTTT	CASSQGPREEKLFF
TRBV28	TRBJ2-2	-	-	TGTGCCAGCAGTTCTGACACCGGGGAGCTGTTTTTT	CASSSDTGELFF
TRBV28	TRBJ1-5	once	TRBD1	TGTGCCAGCAGTTTAGGGACAGGGGGTTACAATCAGCCCCAGCATTTT	CASSLGTGGYNQPQHF
TRBV4-1	TRBJ1-1	few	TRBD1	TGCGCCAGCCGCGGACAGGGTTTCACTGAAGCTTTCTTT	CASRGQGFTEAFF